This TCR beta chain was identified during a study of low-dose radiotherapy and immunotherapy resistance in tumors. With regard to this clonotype: A far bigger clonotype differs at one base, so this is likely a read error.

First-strand cDNA used TRAV- and TRBV-specific primers, covering alpha and beta chains. With a V-primer adapter and a constant-region primer, TCRs were amplified for approximately 19 PCR cycles. Using its own MiXCR run on the reads, TCRdb lists one record per CDR3 protein. Here the sample spans roughly 90,000 distinct CDR3 sequences, roughly 19% being singletons. CDR3 size: 14 residues. V lost 0 bases and J lost 10, with 14 bases in between. From germline, CDR1 is SGHTS and CDR2 YDEGEE. This sample's time point: after trial treatment. As to treatment: LDRT plus nivolumab, ipilimumab, low-dose cyclophosphamide and aspirin (RACIN trial).

V usage is TRBV5-8 and J usage is TRBJ2-1, with D tentatively TRBD2 (5 bases). The receptor's source is a female donor with ovarian cancer. The sample consisted of PBMCs, taken after low-dose radiotherapy plus immunotherapy. CDR3 sequence (DNA): TGTGCCAGCAGCTTGGGCGCGGGTCCCTACGAGCAGTTCTTC. Residues: CASSLGAGPYEQFF.